The rows below give T cell receptor beta chains drawn from one sample of a study of cytomegalovirus exposure and HLA in healthy donors. Method: immunoSEQ multiplex PCR; TCRdb's copy keeps in-frame clones and lacks some. The sample includes roughly 100,000 clones, 76% seen only once; the top ten take about 7.5%. The sample taken for sequencing was PBMCs. The receptors here all came from a man in his forties in good health and CMV-seropositive. Both conserved end residues are part of each CDR3. D genes are given only for firm matches. Size is omitted from some rows. Given values are once, few, many or a class for expanded clones.

clone_size	d_call	v_call	j_call	cdr3_aa	cdr3_nt
.	TRBD2	TRBV27	TRBJ2-3	CASSSPRLAGGRTDTQYF	TGTGCCAGCAGTTCTCCTCGACTAGCGGGGGGGAGGACAGATACGCAGTATTTT
.	.	TRBV4-2	TRBJ1-3	CASGRGGDSGNTIYF	TGTGCCAGCGGGAGGGGAGGGGACTCTGGAAACACCATATATTTT
.	TRBD1	TRBV5-5	TRBJ2-7	CASSFPFGQGAYEQYF	TGTGCCAGCAGCTTCCCCTTTGGACAGGGGGCCTACGAGCAGTACTTC
.	TRBD1	TRBV30	TRBJ1-1	CAWKRSGGTEAFF	TGTGCCTGGAAAAGGTCAGGGGGCACTGAAGCTTTCTTT
.	.	TRBV18	TRBJ2-7	CASSPAIAGIHEQYF	TGTGCCAGCTCACCAGCGATCGCAGGGATCCACGAGCAGTACTTC
.	.	TRBV11-3	TRBJ2-1	CASSLVNSRAVVDEQFF	TGTGCCAGCAGCTTAGTAAATTCCAGGGCGGTGGTGGATGAGCAGTTCTTC
few	TRBD1	TRBV7-2	TRBJ1-1	CASSPGTGRGNTEAFF	TGTGCCAGCAGCCCCGGGACAGGCCGGGGCAACACTGAAGCTTTCTTT
.	.	TRBV7-9	TRBJ2-7	CSSSQPSVSYEQYF	TGTTCCAGCAGCCAGCCTAGCGTAAGCTACGAGCAGTACTTC
.	TRBD1	TRBV5-6	TRBJ1-1	CASSLGGTAEAFF	TGTGCCAGCAGCTTGGGCGGGACAGCTGAAGCTTTCTTT
.	TRBD2	TRBV2	TRBJ2-7	CASSDDRLSGRTYEQYF	TGTGCCAGCAGTGACGACAGGCTTAGCGGGAGAACCTACGAGCAGTACTTC
.	TRBD2	TRBV11-2	TRBJ2-7	CASSAGTSGPYEQYF	TGTGCCAGCAGCGCGGGGACTAGCGGTCCCTACGAGCAGTACTTC
.	TRBD1	TRBV2	TRBJ1-1	CASSPDRMNTEAFF	TGTGCCAGCAGCCCGGACAGGATGAACACTGAAGCTTTCTTT
.	.	TRBV29-1	TRBJ1-2	CSALWGDNYGYTF	TGCAGCGCCTTGTGGGGGGATAACTATGGCTACACCTTC
.	TRBD1	TRBV7-2	TRBJ2-2	CASRKDRASSGELFF	TGTGCCAGCAGAAAGGACAGGGCCTCGTCCGGGGAGCTGTTTTTT
.	TRBD1	TRBV2	TRBJ1-2	CASRGRTGIGYTF	TGTGCCAGCAGGGGGAGGACAGGGATAGGCTACACCTTC
.	.	TRBV7-8	TRBJ2-4	CASSLADSQYF	TGTGCCAGCAGCTTAGCTGACAGTCAGTACTTC
.	TRBD1	TRBV4-3	TRBJ1-3	CASSRDRGNTIYF	TGCGCCAGCAGCCGAGACAGGGGGAACACCATATATTTT
.	.	TRBV29-1	TRBJ1-2	CSVEDTLYGYTF	TGCAGCGTTGAGGACACCCTCTATGGCTACACCTTC
.	.	TRBV9	TRBJ1-3	CASSDRVSGNTIYF	TGTGCCAGCAGCGACAGGGTCTCTGGAAACACCATATATTTT
.	.	TRBV6-6	TRBJ1-1	CASSYWGENTEAFF	TGTGCCAGCAGTTACTGGGGAGAGAACACTGAAGCTTTCTTT
.	.	TRBV28	TRBJ2-5	CASGRDTKKETQYF	TGTGCCAGCGGACGGGACACGAAGAAAGAGACCCAGTACTTC
.	.	TRBV4-3	TRBJ1-5	CASSPGGNQPQHF	TGCGCCAGCAGCCCCGGGGGCAATCAGCCCCAGCATTTT
once	.	TRBV9	TRBJ2-3	CASSVSGSVTDTQYF	TGTGCCAGCAGCGTTAGTGGTAGCGTGACAGATACGCAGTATTTT
few	.	TRBV6-5	TRBJ2-7	CASRQGPWVEQYF	TGTGCCAGCAGGCAGGGTCCCTGGGTTGAGCAGTACTTC
.	.	TRBV15	TRBJ1-2	CATSITPTGTGYTF	TGTGCCACCAGCATTACCCCAACAGGGACTGGCTACACCTTC
once	.	TRBV11-3	TRBJ2-7	CASSLGRDSSYF	TGTGCCAGCAGCTTAGGGAGGGACAGCTCCTACTTC
.	.	TRBV30	TRBJ1-3	CASADRNTIYF	TGTGCATCGGCTGACAGAAACACCATATATTTT
.	TRBD1	TRBV13	TRBJ2-5	CASSSQGAGETQYF	TGTGCCAGCAGCTCGCAGGGGGCTGGGGAGACCCAGTACTTC
.	.	TRBV7-7	TRBJ2-1	CASSDAGTPNEQFF	TGTGCTAGCAGCGACGCTGGGACTCCGAATGAGCAGTTCTTC
few	.	TRBV18	TRBJ1-1	CASSPVQGSTEAFF	TGTGCCAGCTCACCGGTTCAGGGCTCCACTGAAGCTTTCTTT
.	TRBD1	TRBV9	TRBJ2-7	CASTTPGQGNEQYF	TGTGCCAGCACGACCCCGGGACAGGGAAACGAGCAGTACTTC
.	.	TRBV28	TRBJ1-1	CASRWGGEGKPEAFF	TGTGCCAGCCGGTGGGGGGGGGAAGGGAAGCCTGAAGCTTTCTTT
.	.	TRBV6-1	TRBJ1-2	CASSEMRGYTF	TGTGCCAGCAGTGAAATGCGCGGCTACACCTTC
once	.	TRBV5-1	TRBJ1-2	CASSLSGENYGYTF	TGCGCCAGCAGCCTCTCCGGGGAGAACTATGGCTACACCTTC
.	.	TRBV27	TRBJ2-1	CASSLGGPGNEQFF	TGTGCCAGCAGTTTAGGAGGGCCCGGGAATGAGCAGTTCTTC
.	.	TRBV6-1	TRBJ2-3	CASSDLSRTDTQYF	TGTGCCAGCAGTGACTTAAGCCGCACAGATACGCAGTATTTT
.	TRBD1	TRBV2	TRBJ2-1	CASSDATGNNEQFF	TGTGCCAGCAGTGACGCGACAGGGAACAATGAGCAGTTCTTC
.	TRBD2	TRBV5-1	TRBJ2-2	CASSLEAGVTGELFF	TGCGCCAGCAGCTTGGAAGCGGGAGTCACCGGGGAGCTGTTTTTT
.	TRBD2	TRBV29-1	TRBJ2-3	CSVPGGAGSTDTQYF	TGCAGCGTCCCCGGGGGGGCCGGGTCCACAGATACGCAGTATTTT
.	.	TRBV29-1	TRBJ1-1	CSVLTGENTEAFF	TGCAGCGTGCTGACAGGAGAGAACACTGAAGCTTTCTTT
.	TRBD2	TRBV28	TRBJ2-1	CASSYAGGGNEQFF	TGTGCCAGCAGTTATGCGGGAGGGGGGAATGAGCAGTTCTTC
few	.	TRBV5-4	TRBJ1-5	CASSFGGYSNQPQHF	TGTGCCAGCAGCTTCGGAGGGTATAGCAATCAGCCCCAGCATTTT
.	TRBD2	TRBV19	TRBJ2-1	CASSIGGRDYNEQFF	TGTGCCAGTAGTATAGGCGGGAGGGACTACAATGAGCAGTTCTTC
few	TRBD2	TRBV7-3	TRBJ2-1	CASSWTSGNYNEQFF	TGTGCCAGCAGCTGGACTAGCGGGAATTACAATGAGCAGTTCTTC
.	TRBD2	TRBV5-1	TRBJ2-7	CASSFASGSIYEQYF	TGCGCCAGCAGCTTCGCTAGCGGTTCGATCTACGAGCAGTACTTC
few	.	TRBV5-3	TRBJ2-2	CARRGDRRNTGELFF	TGTGCCAGAAGGGGAGACAGGAGGAACACCGGGGAGCTGTTTTTT
.	.	TRBV25-1	TRBJ2-7	CASSEAGEQYF	TGTGCCAGCAGTGAAGCAGGCGAGCAGTACTTC
.	.	TRBV19	TRBJ2-1	CASSIGLYNEQFF	TGTGCCAGTAGTATAGGACTCTACAATGAGCAGTTCTTC
.	.	TRBV29-1	TRBJ2-5	CSVAPRAQETQYF	TGCAGCGTTGCGCCCAGGGCGCAAGAGACCCAGTACTTC
.	.	TRBV6-1	TRBJ2-5	CASSSLSDETQYF	TGTGCCAGCAGCTCTCTTAGCGACGAGACCCAGTACTTC
.	TRBD1	TRBV5-4	TRBJ2-5	CASSLGGQGRGETQYF	TGTGCCAGCAGCTTGGGGGGACAGGGAAGGGGCGAGACCCAGTACTTC
.	TRBD1	TRBV7-9	TRBJ1-1	CASSLASGGEMNTEAFF	TGTGCCAGCAGCTTAGCGTCAGGGGGCGAGATGAACACTGAAGCTTTCTTT
.	TRBD1	TRBV11-2	TRBJ2-6	CASSAPGQALSGANVLTF	TGTGCCAGCAGCGCCCCGGGACAGGCTCTCTCTGGGGCCAACGTCCTGACTTTC
.	TRBD2	TRBV27	TRBJ2-1	CASSLSSPLAGGLNEQFF	TGTGCCAGCAGTTTATCCTCCCCACTAGCGGGAGGGTTGAATGAGCAGTTCTTC
.	TRBD1	TRBV5-1	TRBJ2-7	CASSPRTGGTSYEQYF	TGCGCCAGCAGCCCTCGGACAGGGGGCACGTCCTACGAGCAGTACTTC